This T cell receptor beta chain was identified during a study of CDR3 diversity in severe acne. Each CDR3 protein is one row after TCRdb ran MiXCR on the PCR reads. There are over 100,000 distinct CDR3 sequences in the sample; more than 45% occur only once, and 9.5% to 15% lies in the top ten. This TCR derives from a male donor with acne. Sequenced sample: blood.

The CDR3 nucleotides read TGCGCCAGCAGCTTGGACCTTCTTGGCAATCAGCCCCAGCATTTT. It specifies CASSLDLLGNQPQHF. The gene calls are TRBV5-1 and TRBJ1-5; D gene unclear. Trimming pared 0 bases from V and 2 bases from J, leaving 9 bases between. CDR3 size: 15 residues. Germline CDR1 is SGHRS and CDR2 is YFSETQ.